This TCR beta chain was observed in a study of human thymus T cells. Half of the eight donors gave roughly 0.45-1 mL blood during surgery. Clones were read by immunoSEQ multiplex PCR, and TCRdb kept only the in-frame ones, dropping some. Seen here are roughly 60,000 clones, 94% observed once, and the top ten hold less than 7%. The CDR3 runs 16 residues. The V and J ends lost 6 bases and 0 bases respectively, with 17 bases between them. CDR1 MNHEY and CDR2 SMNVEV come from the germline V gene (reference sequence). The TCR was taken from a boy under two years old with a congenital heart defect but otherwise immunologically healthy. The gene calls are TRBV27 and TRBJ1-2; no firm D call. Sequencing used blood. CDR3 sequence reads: CASRTWDGLANYGYTF. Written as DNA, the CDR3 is TGTGCCAGCAGGACCTGGGATGGTTTAGCTAACTATGGCTACACCTTC.